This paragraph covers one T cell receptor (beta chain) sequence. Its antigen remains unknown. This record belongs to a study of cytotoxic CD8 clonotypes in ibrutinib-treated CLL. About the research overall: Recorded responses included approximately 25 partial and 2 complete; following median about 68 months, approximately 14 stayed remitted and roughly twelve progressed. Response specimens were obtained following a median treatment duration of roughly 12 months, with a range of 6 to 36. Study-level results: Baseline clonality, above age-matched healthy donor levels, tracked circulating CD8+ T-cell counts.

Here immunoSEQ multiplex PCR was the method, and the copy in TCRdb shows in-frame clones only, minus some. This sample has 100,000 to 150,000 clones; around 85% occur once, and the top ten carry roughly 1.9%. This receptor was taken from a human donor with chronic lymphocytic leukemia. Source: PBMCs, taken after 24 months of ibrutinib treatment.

CDR3 amino acids: CASSPGTATAKGDTQYF. As DNA, the CDR3 is TGTGCCAGCAGTCCCGGTACAGCTACCGCAAAGGGAGATACGCAGTATTTT. The chain has TRBV6-4 and TRBJ2-3; D is unclear. The CDR3 totals 17 residues. V shed 5 bases and J shed 5 bases, with 23 bases lying between them. Germline loops: CDR1 MRHNA, CDR2 SNTAGT.